This entry lists 8 T cell receptor beta chains sequenced from one sample in a study of T cell changes during pregnancy in multiple sclerosis. Clones were sequenced by immunoSEQ multiplex PCR, and TCRdb holds only the in-frame ones, with some missing. Of some 37,000 clones listed, about 88% were seen once; the top ten hold about 11%. Source: CD8+ T cells from peripheral blood mononuclear cells, taken in the third trimester of pregnancy. These receptors all come from a female donor with multiple sclerosis, enrolled in a pregnancy study.

The J gene is TRBJ1-5, the V gene TRBV11-2; D is uncertain. V was cut by 1 base and J by 4 bases, with 8 bases left in between. The CDR3 runs 14 residues. Germline lookup yields CDR1 SGHAT and CDR2 FQNNGV. CDR3 in DNA: TGTGCCAGCAGCTTAGGATCCGGTAATCAGCCCCAGCATTTT. Translating gives CASSLGSGNQPQHF.

The genes are TRBV27 and TRBJ2-3; 9 nucleotides agree with TRBD2. The CDR3 extends over 16 amino acids. Germline loops: CDR1 MNHEY, CDR2 SMNVEV (reference sequence). V was clipped by 5 bases and J by 1 base; unmatched bases: 7. For the CDR3, the DNA is TGTGCCAGCAGTCCCCTAGCGGGGAGGGGCACAGATACGCAGTATTTT. Its translation: CASSPLAGRGTDTQYF.

V is TRBV5-6 and J is TRBJ2-7; TRBD2 is a possible D gene (5 bases). The germline V and J ends were trimmed by 5 bases and 3 bases, with 12 bases remaining between them. The CDR3 sequence is 13 residues long. Looked up from germline, CDR1 is SGHDT and CDR2 is YYEEEE. CDR3 loop: CASSQDLSYEQYF. The DNA for the CDR3 is TGTGCCAGCAGTCAGGACTTAAGCTACGAGCAGTACTTC.

The genes are TRBV7-7 and TRBJ2-1; possible D gene TRBD2, 5 bases. There are 15 residues in the CDR3. The germline V gene encodes CDR1 SSHAT and CDR2 FNYEAQ (reference sequence). Between the trimmed V and J ends, which lost 1 base and 0 bases, there was a span of 7 bases. DNA for the CDR3: TGTGCCAGCAGCTTAGTGGGGAGCTCCTACAATGAGCAGTTCTTC. This encodes CASSLVGSSYNEQFF.

This clone was counted a few times. The rearrangement joins TRBV4-1 to TRBJ1-5; possible D gene TRBD1, 6 bases. The V end was cut by 5 bases, the J end by 6 bases, with 11 bases between. The length of the CDR3 is 13 residues. Germline CDR1 reads MGHRA; CDR2 reads YSYEKL. Here the CDR3 reads CASSNRVGQPQHF. CDR3 DNA sequence: TGCGCCAGCAGCAACAGGGTAGGTCAGCCCCAGCATTTT.

A remark on this clone: At one boundary the junction diverges from the germline segment, which might be a read error. The CDR3: CTSSEDERGPYEQYF. CDR3 DNA: TGTACCAGCAGTGAAGACGAGCGGGGGCCCTACGAGCAGTACTTC. The chain is built from TRBV2 and TRBJ2-7, with TRBD2 identical over 8 bases. CDR3 size: 15 residues. Germline CDR1 SNHLY, CDR2 FYNNEI.

The chain has TRBV4-2 and TRBJ2-2; 10 nucleotides match TRBD1. The CDR3 has 21 amino acids. The V segment lost 0 bases and the J segment 0 bases; nucleotides outside the gene matches: 13. CDR1 and CDR2 from the germline V gene are LGHNA and YNFKEQ. CDR3 in amino acids: CASSQDLQDRGTFANTGELFF. The CDR3 bases are TGTGCCAGCAGCCAAGATCTTCAGGACAGGGGGACTTTCGCGAACACCGGGGAGCTGTTTTTT.

The J gene is TRBJ1-1, the V gene TRBV7-6; maybe TRBD1 (6 bases). Germline CDR1 and CDR2: SGHVS and FNYEAQ. The V gene lost 2 bases and the J gene lost 3 bases, with 10 bases spanning the gap. The CDR3 has 14 residues. The CDR3 loop reads CASSLSGEYTEAFF. The CDR3 DNA is TGTGCCAGCAGCTTATCAGGGGAGTACACTGAAGCTTTCTTT.